Following are 16 T cell receptor beta chains from one sample sequenced in a study of cytomegalovirus exposure and HLA in healthy donors. PCR used 60 Vbeta primers and 13 Jbeta primers. Generated by immunoSEQ multiplex PCR, the TCRdb table keeps only in-frame clones and is missing some. The top ten clones hold about 4.3% of a sample with 130,000 or so clones, around two thirds of them seen once. The sequencing input was PBMCs. These receptors came from a man younger than 35 in good health and CMV-seropositive.

In DNA, the CDR3 is TGTGCCACCAGCAGAGAAGGCAGGGTGGAACAGCCCCAGCATTTT. Its protein product is CATSREGRVEQPQHF. The V call is TRBV15, the J call TRBJ1-5, with D tentatively TRBD1 (5 bases). This CDR3 spans 15 amino acids. CDR1 is LNHNV and CDR2 is YYDKDF in the germline V gene (reference sequence). With 0 bases removed from V and 7 bases from J, the gap between germline ends came to 13 bases. The whole variable domain, filled in from reference TRBV15 and TRBJ1-5, reads DAMVIQNPRYQVTQFGKPVTLSCSQTLNHNVMYWYQQKSSQAPKLLFHYYDKDFNNEADTPDNFQSRRPNTSFCFLDIRSPGLGDTAMYLCATSREGRVEQPQHFGDGTRLSIL.

The chain links TRBV7-2 to TRBJ2-3; 16 positions match TRBD2. This CDR3 is 18 amino acids long. V trimming: 6 bases; J trimming: 4 bases; junction bases outside the gene matches: 10. Per germline, CDR1 SGHTA and CDR2 FQGNSA. CDR3 amino acids: CASRGGLAGGPSADTQYF. CDR3 in DNA: TGTGCCAGCAGGGGGGGACTAGCGGGAGGGCCATCAGCAGATACGCAGTATTTT.

This clone was seen only a few times. V usage is TRBV27 and J usage is TRBJ2-4; 7 bases line up with TRBD2. In germline, CDR1 is MNHEY, CDR2 SMNVEV (reference sequence). The J segment lost 7 bases and the V segment lost 3 bases, leaving 9 bases of the junction unmatched. The CDR3 contains 15 residues. The CDR3 protein is CASSFSRLAGNIQYF. The CDR3 DNA is TGTGCCAGCAGTTTTTCCCGACTAGCCGGTAACATTCAGTACTTC.

This clone was picked up a small number of times. The chain recombines TRBV27 with TRBJ2-7; the D gene is possibly TRBD1 (6 bases). This CDR3 has 14 amino acids. V dropped 5 bases and J dropped 6 bases, with 17 bases sitting between them. Germline V CDR1 and CDR2: MNHEY, SMNVEV (reference sequence). The CDR3 DNA is TGTGCCAGCAGTATACAGGGTCCACGCGGCGAGCAGTACTTC. This encodes CASSIQGPRGEQYF.

The rearrangement uses TRBV5-4 and TRBJ2-7, with a weak D call TRBD2 (6 bases). The CDR3 contains 17 residues. Trimming took 5 bases from V and 5 from J, leaving 26 bases between them. Germline loops: CDR1 SGHNT, CDR2 YYREEE (reference sequence). CDR3: CASSSGLGLHISDEQYF. In DNA, the CDR3 is TGTGCCAGCAGTTCTGGCCTGGGACTCCACATTAGCGACGAGCAGTACTTC.

The rearrangement uses TRBV27 and TRBJ1-6, with a possible D match to TRBD1 (6 bases). Germline V gene sequence: CDR1 MNHEY, CDR2 SMNVEV (reference sequence). The V end was cut by 8 bases, the J end by 0 bases, with 17 bases between. The length of the CDR3 is 17 residues. The CDR3 here is CASQGQGMSSYNSPLHF. The CDR3 coding sequence is TGTGCCAGCCAGGGGCAGGGGATGAGCTCCTATAATTCACCCCTCCACTTT.

The V and J genes are TRBV5-6 and TRBJ2-7; D is perhaps TRBD1 (6 bases). Looked up from germline, CDR1 is SGHDT and CDR2 is YYEEEE. Trimming cost V 4 bases and J 1 base, with 12 bases left between them. The CDR3 runs to 14 residues. CDR3 residues: CASSRGQSSYEQYF. DNA for the CDR3: TGTGCCAGCAGCCGTGGACAGTCGTCCTACGAGCAGTACTTC.

The chain couples TRBV2 to TRBJ2-5; D is perhaps TRBD1 (6 bases). The CDR3 runs to 13 residues. The V and J ends lost 5 bases and 1 base respectively, with 8 bases between them. Germline V lookup: CDR1 SNHLY, CDR2 FYNNEI. CDR3 amino acids: CASSIGGQETQYF. CDR3 DNA sequence: TGTGCCAGCAGTATAGGGGGCCAAGAGACCCAGTACTTC.

The rearrangement uses TRBV19 and TRBJ2-1; 7 nucleotides line up with TRBD2. V shed 6 bases, J shed 11 bases, and the junction held 7 bases outside the gene matches. In germline, CDR1 is LNHDA, CDR2 SQIVND (reference sequence). This CDR3 contains 12 residues. CDR3 protein: CASRGLAEKQFF. Here the CDR3 DNA reads TGTGCCAGTAGGGGGCTAGCGGAAAAGCAGTTCTTC.

This clone has more than one count but fewer than ten. This chain uses TRBV29-1 with TRBJ1-1; 7 positions match TRBD1. The CDR3 spans 11 residues. Germline V gene data show CDR1 as SQVTM and CDR2 as ANQGSEA. The ends lost 7 bases at V and 7 bases at J; junction bases unmatched: 6. The CDR3 DNA reads TGCAGCGAGGGGACAGTACTTGAAGCTTTCTTT. This gives the protein CSEGTVLEAFF.

The V gene is TRBV5-1, the J gene TRBJ2-7; no clear D. The CDR3 length is 14 residues. CDR1 is SGHRS, CDR2 YFSETQ, per germline. Trimming cost V 0 bases and J 3 bases, with 10 bases left between them. CDR3 region: CASSLGQARYEQYF. CDR3 coding DNA: TGCGCCAGCAGCTTGGGTCAGGCGCGCTACGAGCAGTACTTC.

A few counts support this clone. This chain links TRBV7-9 with TRBJ2-7; 10 bases are shared with TRBD1. The CDR3 runs 13 residues. The trim removed 11 bases at V and 4 bases at J, leaving 8 bases unmatched. Germline CDR1 reads SEHNR; CDR2 reads FQNEAQ (reference sequence). This CDR3 reads CAVLGDRGYEQYF. For the CDR3, the DNA is TGTGCCGTCCTTGGGGACAGGGGTTACGAGCAGTACTTC.

The J gene is TRBJ1-6, the V gene TRBV7-9; no clear D. The V gene's germline CDR1 is SEHNR and CDR2 FQNEAQ (reference sequence). The length of the CDR3 is 15 residues. V was cut by 1 base and J by 9 bases, with 13 bases left in between. The CDR3 loop is CASSLEGGVGSPLHF. CDR3 in DNA: TGTGCCAGCAGCTTAGAAGGTGGAGTCGGTTCACCCCTCCACTTT.

This rearrangement joins TRBV19 to TRBJ1-5; tentative D call: TRBD1 (6 bases). CDR3 size: 15 residues. V was clipped by 4 bases and J by 5 bases, with 15 bases between them. Looked up from germline, CDR1 is LNHDA and CDR2 is SQIVND (reference sequence). CDR3 residues: CASSKGGQVYQPQHF. DNA of the CDR3: TGTGCCAGTAGTAAGGGGGGGCAGGTCTATCAGCCCCAGCATTTT. Using reference TRBV19 and TRBJ1-5 for the parts outside the CDR3, the full variable domain is DGGITQSPKYLFRKEGQNVTLSCEQNLNHDAMYWYRQDPGQGLRLIYYSQIVNDFQKGDIAEGYSVSREKKESFPLTVTSAQKNPTAFYLCASSKGGQVYQPQHFGDGTRLSIL.

The chain combines TRBV19 with TRBJ2-3, with D possibly matching TRBD2 (5 bases). V shed 3 bases and J shed 6 bases, with 7 bases lying between them. The CDR3 is 12 amino acids. Looked up from germline, CDR1 is LNHDA and CDR2 is SQIVND (reference sequence). In DNA, the CDR3 is TGTGCCAGTAGTATGAGGGTGGATACGCAGTATTTT. Protein: CASSMRVDTQYF.

The gene calls are TRBV6-1 and TRBJ1-2; D might be TRBD1 (6 bases). The CDR3 consists of 15 residues. Germline assignment: CDR1 MNHNS and CDR2 SASEGT. The V gene lost 8 bases and the J gene lost 7 bases, with 23 bases spanning the gap. In DNA, the CDR3 is TGTGCCAGCGTAGCCGAGTACAGGGCGGCAAGTGGCTACACCTTC. It encodes CASVAEYRAASGYTF.